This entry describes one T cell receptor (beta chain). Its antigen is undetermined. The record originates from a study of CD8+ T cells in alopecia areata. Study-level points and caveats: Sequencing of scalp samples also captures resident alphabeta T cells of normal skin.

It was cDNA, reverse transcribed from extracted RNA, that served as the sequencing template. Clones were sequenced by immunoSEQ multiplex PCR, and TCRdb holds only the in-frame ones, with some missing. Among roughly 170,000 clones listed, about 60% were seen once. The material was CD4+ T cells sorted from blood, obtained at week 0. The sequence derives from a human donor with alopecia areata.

CDR3 protein: CASSEQGFHGYTF. Here the CDR3 DNA reads TGTGCCAGCAGCGAACAGGGGTTCCATGGCTACACCTTC. V usage is TRBV5-6 and J usage is TRBJ1-2; 7 positions match TRBD1. The CDR3 is 13 amino acids. Germline CDR1 SGHDT, CDR2 YYEEEE. Trimming cost V 4 bases and J 6 bases; bases outside gene matches: 6. Based on the CDR3 plus reference TRBV5-6 and TRBJ1-2, the full variable domain is DAGVTQSPTHLIKTRGQQVTLRCSPKSGHDTVSWYQQALGQGPQFIFQYYEEEERQRGNFPDRFSGHQFPNYSSELNVNALLLGDSALYLCASSEQGFHGYTFGSGTRLTVV.